The clone carrying this T cell receptor (beta chain) was counted only a few times. The target antigen is unknown. This sample stems from a study of blood T cells in healthy people across ages. General observations from the study: Roughly linear declines in TCR beta diversity per million T cells occurred with age.

For the second PCR, which ran for roughly 6 to 12 cycles, a sample-barcoded 5' primer and a J-beta primer mix were used. TCRdb re-derived calls from the 5' RACE reads in MiXCR, one entry per CDR3 protein. The table has around 1,500,000 distinct CDR3 sequences, 42% seen once; the top ten hold 7.9%. The length of the CDR3 is 17 residues. The V gene lost 1 base and the J gene lost 4 bases, with 20 bases spanning the gap. Germline V gives CDR1 SEHNR, CDR2 FQNEAQ (reference sequence). The rearrangement joins TRBV7-9 to TRBJ2-7; TRBD1 might be the D (6 bases). The TCR comes from a woman aged 18-35 years in good health. Sequenced material: blood. For the CDR3, the DNA is TGTGCCAGCAGCTTAGAGAACATTGTGGACAGACCTTACGAGCAGTACTTC. This translates into CASSLENIVDRPYEQYF.